This T cell receptor beta chain is drawn from a study of CD8 T cells in Susac syndrome. An amount of RNA that ranged from about 0.45 to 1 ug was reverse transcribed with random hexamers. It was immunoSEQ multiplex PCR that amplified TCR beta CDR3 across 54 Vbeta and 13 Jbeta. TCRdb ran MiXCR on the immunoSEQ multiplex PCR reads and lists one entry per CDR3 protein. There are approximately 180,000 distinct CDR3 sequences in the sample; nearly 97% occur only once, and 0.093% lies in the top ten. The authors sequenced TCR beta from blood CD8+ and CD4+ T cells. FACS enriched CD8+ TEMRA cells, while bulk CD8+ and CD4+ were negatively isolated. Remarks on this clonotype: The target antigen is unknown.

The CDR3 spans 14 residues. Trimming pared 1 base from V and 2 bases from J, leaving 12 bases between. The germline gives CDR1 DFQATT, CDR2 SNEGSKA (reference sequence). Findings of the study overall: The study conceded that its TCR sequencing and HLA analysis involved relatively few individuals.

This clonotype was sampled from a human donor with multiple sclerosis. Sequencing was done on a sample of CD4+ T cells from PBMCs. This chain joins TRBV20-1 and TRBJ2-7; D may be TRBD1 (5 bases). CDR3 protein: CSARAGGAAYEQYF. For the CDR3, the DNA is TGCAGTGCTAGAGCGGGTGGGGCAGCCTACGAGCAGTACTTC.